These 2 T cell receptor beta chains originate from one sample sequenced in a study of early T cells in non-severe SARS-CoV-2 infection. TCRdb reanalysed the 5' RACE reads using MiXCR and keeps one entry per CDR3 protein. Of about 89,000 distinct CDR3 sequences listed, approximately 14% are singletons. Material for sequencing was whole blood. Source of these receptors: an adult who was a healthcare worker with PCR-confirmed SARS-CoV-2 infection or an uninfected control (not recorded which).

J is TRBJ2-2 and V is TRBV24-1; TRBD1 matches 8 bases. Germline CDR1 reads KGHDR; CDR2 reads SFDVKD. With V trimmed by 3 bases and J by 5 bases, 13 bases remained unmatched. The CDR3 loop spans 18 amino acids. This CDR3 is CATSDAPTGTGDTGELFF. The CDR3 nucleotides are TGTGCCACCAGTGATGCACCTACCGGGACAGGTGATACCGGGGAGCTGTTTTTT.

This clonotype appeared a few times. The V gene is TRBV20-1, the J gene TRBJ2-2; D ambiguous. Germline CDR1 DFQATT, CDR2 SNEGSKA (reference sequence). V lost 1 base to trimming and J lost 5 bases, with 5 bases between them. The length of the CDR3 is 12 residues. The CDR3 bases are TGCAGTGCTAGAGGGGCGACCGGGGAGCTGTTTTTT. Translated: CSARGATGELFF.